The next 27 T cell receptor beta chains were all read from a single sample in a study of blood T cells in healthy people across ages. Together with a sample-barcoded 5' primer, a J-beta primer mix was included in a second PCR lasting about 6 to 11 cycles. A single record per CDR3 protein comes from TCRdb applying MiXCR to the 5' RACE reads. The sample contains some 560,000 distinct CDR3 sequences, over 25% of which appear only once. This same sample was also part of a study on T cells of mothers and their children.

Input material: blood. These receptor sequences come from a boy aged 2 to 9 in good health.

A remark on this clonotype: Because the CDR3 is missing its conserved closing phenylalanine or tryptophan, this is likely a read error. The chain links TRBV29-1 to TRBJ1-1; D ambiguous. Germline CDR1 is SQVTM and CDR2 is ANQGSEA. CDR3 length: 13 amino acids. V lost 2 bases and J lost 0, with 7 bases in between. The CDR3 coding sequence is TGCAGCGTTGAACTGAGGATGAACACTGAAGCTTTCTCT. This sequence encodes CSVELRMNTEAFS.

CDR3 DNA: TGCGCCAGCAGCTCCGGGACTAGCGGGGGGACCCGCACAGATACGCAGTATTTT. Translating it yields CASSSGTSGGTRTDTQYF. This rearrangement joins TRBV10-1 to TRBJ2-3; 15 nucleotides line up with TRBD2. Germline loops: CDR1 WNHNN, CDR2 SYGVQD (reference sequence). The CDR3 runs to 18 residues. The junction had 8 bases not matched to a gene; V was cut back by 6 bases and J by 1 base.

This clonotype was recorded a few times. The chain couples TRBV11-2 to TRBJ2-5; unclear D gene. CDR3 length equals 16 residues. Germline V gives CDR1 SGHAT, CDR2 FQNNGV. Trimming shortened V by 1 base and J by 4 bases, and 16 bases separated the two germline ends. CDR3: CASSLVPRNYIETQYF. The CDR3 nucleotides are TGTGCCAGCAGCTTAGTCCCCCGGAACTACATAGAGACCCAGTACTTC.

This clonotype appeared a few times. The gene calls are TRBV3-1 and TRBJ1-4; D gene ambiguous. Between the trimmed V and J ends, which lost 4 bases and 11 bases, there was a span of 11 bases. The length of the CDR3 is 12 residues. The germline CDR1 and CDR2 sequences are LGHDT and YNNKEL (reference sequence). The CDR3 DNA reads TGTGCCAGCAGCCTGGACGGGCAGAAACTGTTTTTT. Amino acids: CASSLDGQKLFF. Full variable domain (outside the CDR3, taken from reference TRBV3-1 and TRBJ1-4): DTAVSQTPKYLVTQMGNDKSIKCEQNLGHDTMYWYKQDSKKFLKIMFSYNNKELIINETVPNRFSPKSPDKAHLNLHINSLELGDSAVYFCASSLDGQKLFFGSGTQLSVL.

This clonotype was found many times. The rearrangement joins TRBV9 to TRBJ2-7; 7 bases are shared with TRBD1. Germline V CDR1 and CDR2: SGDLS, YYNGEE. J was trimmed by 7 bases and V by 4 bases; bases with no gene match: 5. CDR3 length: 12 amino acids. The CDR3 loop is CASSLPGGEQYF. CDR3 DNA sequence: TGTGCCAGCAGCCTCCCAGGGGGAGAGCAGTACTTC.

This clonotype was seen more than once but under ten times. V usage is TRBV5-1 and J usage is TRBJ2-3, with D maybe TRBD2 (6 bases). Deletions cut 2 bases from V and 0 bases from J, with 10 bases between. This CDR3 region has 15 residues. The germline V gene has CDR1 SGHRS and CDR2 YFSETQ. This CDR3 reads CASSLVGTSTDTQYF. CDR3 sequence (DNA): TGCGCCAGCAGCTTAGTCGGGACTAGCACAGATACGCAGTATTTT. The variable domain in full, with the rest retrieved from reference TRBV5-1 and TRBJ2-3, is KAGVTQTPRYLIKTRGQQVTLSCSPISGHRSVSWYQQTPGQGLQFLFEYFSETQRNKGNFPGRFSGRQFSNSRSEMNVSTLELGDSALYLCASSLVGTSTDTQYFGPGTRLTVL.

In this sample, this clonotype turned up many times. V is TRBV20-1 and J is TRBJ2-3; D possibly corresponds to TRBD2 (5 bases). The CDR3 consists of 16 residues. Germline V gives CDR1 DFQATT, CDR2 SNEGSKA (reference sequence). Trimming took 2 bases from V and 1 from J, leaving 16 bases between them. The CDR3, as DNA: TGCAGTGCTAGACGGGGAGTGGAGCTACGCACAGATACGCAGTATTTT. Its translation is CSARRGVELRTDTQYF.

The genes are TRBV10-3 and TRBJ1-2; 7 nucleotides match TRBD1. Germline V CDR1 and CDR2: ENHRY, SYGVKD. CDR3 length: 13 amino acids. With 6 bases clipped from V and 2 bases from J, the junction kept 3 bases outside the gene matches. The CDR3 DNA reads as TGTGCCATCAGCCTGACAGGGAACTATGGCTACACCTTC. This sequence encodes CAISLTGNYGYTF.

The rearrangement joins TRBV5-1 to TRBJ2-7; D gene ambiguous. The CDR3 is made up of 13 amino acids. Germline CDR1 SGHRS, CDR2 YFSETQ. V gave up 5 bases and J gave up 0 bases, with 9 bases separating them. The CDR3 DNA follows: TGCGCCAGCAGAGATCCCACCTCCTACGAGCAGTACTTC. Translated, it gives CASRDPTSYEQYF.

The rearrangement joins TRBV5-4 to TRBJ2-5; possible D gene TRBD1, 6 bases. The J call may be faulty, since TRBJ2-7 better matches the DNA end. Looked up from germline, CDR1 is SGHNT and CDR2 is YYREEE (reference sequence). CDR3 length: 16 residues. The CDR3 DNA reads TGTGCCAGCAGCTTGAATGGGGGCCTGGCGGCATACGAGCAGTACTTC. Its protein product is CASSLNGGLAAYEQYF.

The genes are TRBV11-2 and TRBJ1-2; possibly TRBD1 for D (5 bases). The length of the CDR3 is 14 residues. Per germline, CDR1 SGHAT and CDR2 FQNNGV. Deletions cut 4 bases from V and 2 bases from J, with 11 bases between. The CDR3 coding sequence is TGTGCCAGCAGCTCCGGGGGTTTGAACTATGGCTACACCTTC. Its translation is CASSSGGLNYGYTF.

The CDR3 DNA is TGTGCCAGCAGTGTGTTTCCGGGAGGACCCTACGAGCAGTACTTC. Amino acids: CASSVFPGGPYEQYF. The chain couples TRBV2 to TRBJ2-7; 7 nucleotides align to TRBD2. CDR3 length equals 15 residues. CDR1 SNHLY and CDR2 FYNNEI come from the germline V gene. Trimming cost V 4 bases and J 2 bases; bases outside gene matches: 8.

This chain joins TRBV20-1 and TRBJ2-7; 12 bases agree with TRBD2. This CDR3 is built from 14 residues. The V segment lost 4 bases and the J segment 4 bases; nucleotides outside the gene matches: 5. Germline lookup yields CDR1 DFQATT and CDR2 SNEGSKA (reference sequence). In nucleotides, the CDR3 is TGCAGTGCTAAACAGACTAGCGGGAGTTACGAGCAGTACTTC. Its protein product is CSAKQTSGSYEQYF.

The chain carries TRBV6-1 and TRBJ2-4; TRBD2 aligns across 11 bases. Unmatched junction bases numbered 15, after V lost 6 bases and J lost 8 bases. The CDR3 consists of 17 residues. Germline CDR1 reads MNHNS; CDR2 reads SASEGT. CDR3 DNA: TGTGCCAGCAGCCCTCGGGGACTAGCGGAACCTCGGGACATTCAGTACTTC. This encodes CASSPRGLAEPRDIQYF.

This clonotype appeared a single time. In this CDR3 the conserved last residue, phenylalanine or tryptophan, is missing, so a read error is likely. The chain combines TRBV7-7 with TRBJ2-5; 9 positions agree with TRBD1. This CDR3 contains 15 residues. Germline V gene sequence: CDR1 SSHAT, CDR2 FNYEAQ (reference sequence). This CDR3 is CASSPDRGSQETQYS. Here the CDR3 DNA reads TGTGCTAGCAGCCCGGACAGGGGAAGCCAAGAGACCCAGTACTCC.

There are a few counts of this clonotype. Its ends do not fully match the called genes, so a read error is possible. The chain combines TRBV7-2 with TRBJ2-7; a possible D gene is TRBD2 (6 bases). The DNA end is more similar to TRBJ2-5, so the J call may be wrong. Looked up from germline, CDR1 is SGHTA and CDR2 is FQGNSA. The CDR3 runs to 15 residues. The CDR3 DNA follows: TGTGCCGGCAGCTTTTCCGGGACTGTCCAAGAGACCCAGTACTTC. Its translation: CAGSFSGTVQETQYF.

The chain links TRBV11-2 to TRBJ1-2, with 7 bases lining up with TRBD1. The trim removed 5 bases at V and 0 bases at J, leaving 27 bases unmatched. Per germline, CDR1 SGHAT and CDR2 FQNNGV. The CDR3 length is 22 residues. The CDR3: CASSPFSVIQGPQKGPNYGYTF. The CDR3 nucleotides read TGTGCCAGCAGCCCGTTCTCTGTTATACAGGGGCCCCAGAAGGGTCCTAACTATGGCTACACCTTC.

The gene calls are TRBV14 and TRBJ2-7; D unclear. The CDR3 is made up of 16 amino acids. In germline, CDR1 is SGHDN, CDR2 FVKESK. The V end was cut by 4 bases, the J end by 6 bases, with 22 bases between. CDR3 DNA sequence: TGTGCCAGCAGCCTCTTTGCTGGGCCCTCCTTGAGCGAGCAGTACTTC. Amino acid sequence: CASSLFAGPSLSEQYF.

This clonotype appeared a single time. The chain is built from TRBV29-1 and TRBJ1-4; no reliable D call. This CDR3 has 13 amino acids. V lost 6 bases to trimming and J lost 4 bases, with 12 bases between them. Germline V lookup: CDR1 SQVTM, CDR2 ANQGSEA. The CDR3 here is CSVGRNRNEKLFF. Here the CDR3 DNA reads TGCAGCGTCGGGAGGAACCGTAATGAAAAACTGTTTTTT.

The chain is built from TRBV9 and TRBJ1-6; unclear D gene. Per germline, CDR1 SGDLS and CDR2 YYNGEE. The CDR3 extends over 12 amino acids. The germline V and J ends were trimmed by 5 bases and 15 bases, with 15 bases remaining between them. The CDR3 DNA is TGTGCCAGCAGGGGCTCGGCGGGGAGCCTCCACTTT. It codes for CASRGSAGSLHF.

This clonotype was observed a few times. This chain links TRBV30 with TRBJ2-7; D possibly corresponds to TRBD2 (6 bases). Germline assignment: CDR1 GTSNPN and CDR2 SVGIG (reference sequence). The V gene lost 3 bases and the J gene lost 5 bases, with 17 bases spanning the gap. CDR3 length equals 14 residues. The CDR3 DNA sequence: TGTGCCTGGAGGGTCGGGGGAGTGGTCGACGAGCAGTACTTC. It encodes CAWRVGGVVDEQYF.

This clonotype was detected a few times. This chain uses TRBV30 with TRBJ2-1; D unclear. Germline V gene data show CDR1 as GTSNPN and CDR2 as SVGIG (reference sequence). Trimming removed 1 base from V and 7 bases from J, with 8 bases in between. The CDR3 has 12 residues. The chain's CDR3 is CAWSGPPNEQFF. CDR3 sequence (DNA): TGTGCCTGGAGTGGCCCCCCAAATGAGCAGTTCTTC.

V and J are TRBV6-6 and TRBJ1-2; D is possibly TRBD1 (6 bases). Deletions cut 2 bases from V and 7 bases from J, with 11 bases between. CDR1 MNHNY and CDR2 SVGAGI come from the germline V gene (reference sequence). The CDR3 length is 13 residues. In DNA form, the CDR3 reads TGTGCCAGCAGTTACGAGGTACAGGGTGGCTACACCTTC. Translation: CASSYEVQGGYTF.

This chain joins TRBV6-5 and TRBJ2-5; D not resolved. Trimming took 3 bases from V and 0 from J, leaving 11 bases between them. The CDR3 is 15 amino acids. Germline CDR1 is MNHEY and CDR2 is SVGAGI. CDR3 amino acids: CASSYSRRNQETQYF. The CDR3 DNA sequence: TGTGCCAGCAGTTATTCCCGACGGAACCAAGAGACCCAGTACTTC.

This clonotype was counted between two and nine times. V is TRBV12-3 or TRBV12-4 and J is TRBJ2-5; 7 bases match TRBD2. The ends lost 5 bases at V and 3 bases at J; junction bases unmatched: 9. The CDR3 loop spans 15 amino acids. In DNA form, the CDR3 reads TGTGCCAGCAGTCACCGGGACTACGATAAAGAGACCCAGTACTTC. It is translated as CASSHRDYDKETQYF.

The table lists this clonotype with a few counts. The gene calls are TRBV20-1 and TRBJ2-5; 14 bases align to TRBD2. With V trimmed by 6 bases and J by 4 bases, 7 bases remained unmatched. The CDR3 has 15 amino acids. Germline CDR1 and CDR2: DFQATT and SNEGSKA (reference sequence). The CDR3 spells CSAVGLAGVLETQYF. The CDR3 DNA reads as TGCAGTGCGGTGGGACTAGCGGGAGTTTTAGAGACCCAGTACTTC.

This sequence joins TRBV5-1 and TRBJ1-2, with D possibly TRBD1 on 5 matching bases. There are 15 residues in the CDR3. V was clipped by 4 bases and J by 4 bases, with 17 bases between them. Germline V gene data show CDR1 as SGHRS and CDR2 as YFSETQ. The CDR3 sequence is CASSVPGRHFYGYTF. The CDR3 DNA is TGCGCCAGCAGCGTACCGGGACGGCACTTCTATGGCTACACCTTC.